Below, 25 T cell receptor beta chains from the same sample are listed, as sequenced in a study of OX40 agonist ivuxolimab in advanced cancers. Library preparation employed the immunoSEQ multiplex PCR assay. Here the immuneACCESS table is served through TCRdb, limited to in-frame sequences with V and J called. Missing clones are a known gap in these copies; in checked studies unresolved V genes cover under half, and the rest lacks a known reason. The sample table holds tens of thousands of clones, of which about 89% were seen once. The top ten clones comprise about 4% of the sample. Source: CD4+ or CD8+ T cells sorted from blood, taken in a trial of the OX40 agonist ivuxolimab. Receptors were obtained from an adult with an advanced solid tumor such as melanoma, head and neck, liver or kidney cancer.

This chain uses TRBV4-2 with TRBJ2-1; maybe TRBD2 (6 bases). The CDR3 covers 15 residues. In germline, CDR1 is LGHNA, CDR2 YNFKEQ. Deletions cut 0 bases from V and 4 bases from J, with 10 bases between. This chain's CDR3 is CASSQDTGVYNEQFF. The CDR3 DNA reads as TGTGCCAGCAGCCAAGATACGGGAGTGTACAATGAGCAGTTCTTC.

Points on this clone: One end of the junction does not line up with germline, which may come from a read error. V and J are TRBV11-3 and TRBJ1-3, with unresolved D. The germline V gene encodes CDR1 SGHNT and CDR2 YENEEA. The CDR3 has 16 amino acids. The chain's CDR3 is CASSLSHTDSGNTIFF. The CDR3, as DNA: TGTGCCAGCAGCTTAAGCCACACCGACTCTGGAAACACCATATTTTTT.

The chain uses TRBV5-1 and TRBJ1-1; tentatively, D is TRBD1 (6 bases). V gave up 2 bases and J gave up 1 base, with 12 bases separating them. Germline V lookup: CDR1 SGHRS, CDR2 YFSETQ. CDR3 length equals 15 residues. The CDR3: CASSFVGGGNTEAFF. The CDR3 nucleotides are TGCGCCAGCAGCTTTGTCGGGGGCGGGAACACTGAAGCTTTCTTT.

The rearrangement links TRBV2 to TRBJ2-3, with unresolved D. CDR3 length: 12 amino acids. Germline CDR1 and CDR2: SNHLY and FYNNEI. V gave up 5 bases and J gave up 4 bases, with 7 bases separating them. Here the CDR3 reads CASSPTPDTQYF. Written as DNA, the CDR3 is TGTGCCAGCAGTCCGACCCCAGATACGCAGTATTTT. The entire variable domain, with the rest obtained from reference TRBV2 and TRBJ2-3, is as follows: EPEVTQTPSHQVTQMGQEVILRCVPISNHLYFYWYRQILGQKVEFLVSFYNNEISEKSEIFDDQFSVERPDGSNFTLKIRSTKLEDSAMYFCASSPTPDTQYFGPGTRLTVL.

The rearrangement links TRBV11-1 to TRBJ1-1; D is uncertain. Germline lookup yields CDR1 SGHAT and CDR2 FQDESV (reference sequence). With 3 bases removed from V and 1 base from J, the gap between germline ends came to 6 bases. The CDR3 covers 13 residues. CDR3 amino acids: CASSLLGNTEAFF. The CDR3 nucleotides are TGTGCCAGCAGCTTGTTAGGGAACACTGAAGCTTTCTTT.

This clone has a handful of counts. This chain joins TRBV6-5 and TRBJ1-2; TRBD1 matches 7 bases. J was trimmed by 4 bases and V by 6 bases; bases with no gene match: 8. CDR1 and CDR2 from the germline V gene are MNHEY and SVGAGI. This CDR3 is built from 14 residues. The CDR3 region is CASRARQGGYGYTF. The CDR3 nucleotides are TGTGCCAGCAGGGCAAGACAGGGCGGCTATGGCTACACCTTC.

V is TRBV7-9 and J is TRBJ2-1; 9 bases are a match to TRBD2. Looked up from germline, CDR1 is SEHNR and CDR2 is FQNEAQ (reference sequence). Germline trimming cut 1 base from V and 9 bases from J; bases unmatched to any gene: 16. This CDR3 comprises 18 residues. CDR3 DNA: TGTGCCAGCAGCTTAGGTCTTATGGGCGGGAGGGCCCCCGGTGAGCAGTTCTTC. Amino acids: CASSLGLMGGRAPGEQFF.

V is TRBV5-5 and J is TRBJ1-1, with TRBD1 matching 7 bases. The CDR3 is made up of 14 amino acids. The V and J ends lost 4 bases and 0 bases, in that order; junction bases with no gene match: 3. Germline V gives CDR1 SGHKS, CDR2 YYEKEE (reference sequence). This chain's CDR3 is CASSAGGMNTEAFF. The CDR3 DNA is TGTGCCAGCAGCGCAGGGGGGATGAACACTGAAGCTTTCTTT.

V usage is TRBV29-1 and J usage is TRBJ2-2, with D possibly matching TRBD2 (5 bases). CDR1 is SQVTM and CDR2 is ANQGSEA in the germline V gene. V was shortened by 5 bases and J by 1 base, with 8 bases between the two germline ends. CDR3 length: 13 residues. Here the CDR3 DNA reads TGCAGCGTTCAACGGGAGAACACCGGGGAGCTGTTTTTT. Translation: CSVQRENTGELFF.

V is TRBV20-1 and J is TRBJ1-6; possibly TRBD1 for D (5 bases). With 0 bases removed from V and 14 bases from J, the gap between germline ends came to 8 bases. Looked up from germline, CDR1 is DFQATT and CDR2 is SNEGSKA (reference sequence). CDR3 length: 11 amino acids. The CDR3 DNA is TGCAGTGCTAGAGACAGGGAGTCCCTCCACTTT. Residues: CSARDRESLHF.

This chain uses TRBV27 with TRBJ1-1, with 8 nucleotides matching TRBD1. J was trimmed by 8 bases and V by 2 bases; bases with no gene match: 10. CDR3 length: 15 residues. Germline CDR1 and CDR2: MNHEY and SMNVEV (reference sequence). CDR3 in DNA: TGTGCCAGCAGTTTACGGCCAGGGGGCGAGTTAGAAGCTTTCTTT. Its protein is CASSLRPGGELEAFF.

The chain combines TRBV28 with TRBJ1-2; maybe TRBD1 (6 bases). CDR3 length: 16 residues. V was shortened by 8 bases and J by 0 bases, with 19 bases between the two germline ends. The germline CDR1 and CDR2 sequences are MDHEN and SYDVKM. The CDR3, as DNA: TGTGCCAGCGGGGGGCTGGACAGAATAGCTAACTATGGCTACACCTTC. It codes for CASGGLDRIANYGYTF.

This sequence joins TRBV6-4 and TRBJ1-2; D unresolved. This CDR3 contains 11 residues. The V end was cut by 0 bases, the J end by 8 bases, with 4 bases between. In germline, CDR1 is MRHNA, CDR2 SNTAGT. CDR3 DNA sequence: TGTGCCAGCAGTGACTCACGGGGCTACACCTTC. It translates to CASSDSRGYTF.

The genes are TRBV4-2 and TRBJ2-7; D is undetermined. Germline V gene sequence: CDR1 LGHNA, CDR2 YNFKEQ. Trimming shortened V by 1 base and J by 0 bases, and 10 bases separated the two germline ends. CDR3 size: 15 residues. The CDR3 sequence is CASSQVLLDSYEQYF. CDR3 DNA: TGTGCCAGCAGCCAAGTACTCCTGGACTCCTACGAGCAGTACTTC.

The table lists this clone with a count of one. The V call is TRBV30, the J call TRBJ1-4, with D possibly matching TRBD1 (5 bases). Germline CDR1 and CDR2: GTSNPN and SVGIG (reference sequence). The CDR3 has 13 amino acids. V was clipped by 4 bases and J by 8 bases, with 14 bases between them. The CDR3 DNA reads TGTGCCTGGACCGGGTCGGGGCGGGAAAAACTGTTTTTT. Amino acids: CAWTGSGREKLFF.

The rearrangement joins TRBV19 to TRBJ2-4; D is perhaps TRBD2 (5 bases). CDR3 length equals 13 residues. The V end lost 7 bases, the J end lost 2 bases, and 9 bases lay between the germline ends. Per germline, CDR1 LNHDA and CDR2 SQIVND (reference sequence). For the CDR3, the DNA is TGTGCCAGTAATGAGGGTTCCAAAAACATTCAGTACTTC. Amino acids: CASNEGSKNIQYF. Full variable domain (outside the CDR3, taken from reference TRBV19 and TRBJ2-4): DGGITQSPKYLFRKEGQNVTLSCEQNLNHDAMYWYRQDPGQGLRLIYYSQIVNDFQKGDIAEGYSVSREKKESFPLTVTSAQKNPTAFYLCASNEGSKNIQYFGAGTRLSVL.

The chain uses TRBV4-1 and TRBJ2-1, with D perhaps matching TRBD1 or TRBD2 (5 bases each). The CDR3 contains 14 residues. Per germline, CDR1 MGHRA and CDR2 YSYEKL. Trimming pared 0 bases from V and 9 bases from J, leaving 12 bases between. CDR3 bases: TGCGCCAGCAGCCAAGAGGGGGTAGTGCGTGAGCAGTTCTTC. Translating it yields CASSQEGVVREQFF.

This chain joins TRBV5-1 and TRBJ1-4; TRBD1 matches 12 bases. CDR1 and CDR2 (germline): SGHRS, YFSETQ. The J segment lost 7 bases and the V segment lost 5 bases, leaving 3 bases of the junction unmatched. The CDR3 is 14 residues long. The CDR3 loop reads CASRRDRGLEKLFF. The CDR3 nucleotides are TGCGCCAGCAGGAGGGACAGGGGGCTTGAAAAACTGTTTTTT.

V gene TRBV5-1 combines with J gene TRBJ2-7; 14 bases align to TRBD2. From germline, CDR1 is SGHRS and CDR2 YFSETQ. With 2 bases clipped from V and 1 base from J, the junction kept 5 bases outside the gene matches. The CDR3 loop spans 17 amino acids. The CDR3 is CASSFGLAGGLSYEQYF. In DNA form, the CDR3 reads TGCGCCAGCAGCTTCGGACTAGCGGGAGGCCTATCCTACGAGCAGTACTTC.

DNA for the CDR3: TGTGCCACCCTAAATTACGGTCTAAGCTCTGGGGCCAACGTCCTGACTTTC. Its translation is CATLNYGLSSGANVLTF. J is TRBJ2-6 and V is TRBV28; D call uncertain. The CDR3 is made up of 17 amino acids. Trimming left V 10 bases short and J 0 bases short, with 19 bases between. In germline, CDR1 is MDHEN, CDR2 SYDVKM. The entire variable domain, with the rest obtained from reference TRBV28 and TRBJ2-6, is as follows: DVKVTQSSRYLVKRTGEKVFLECVQDMDHENMFWYRQDPGLGLRLIYFSYDVKMKEKGDIPEGYSVSREKKERFSLILESASTNQTSMYLCATLNYGLSSGANVLTFGAGSRLTVL.

V and J are TRBV5-1 and TRBJ2-1; TRBD2 might be the D (7 bases). The V gene's germline CDR1 is SGHRS and CDR2 YFSETQ. Deletions cut 9 bases from V and 8 bases from J, with 18 bases between. The CDR3 is made up of 13 amino acids. CDR3 DNA sequence: TGCGCCATCCGAAGGGGGGGGATGGATGAGCAGTTCTTC. Amino acids: CAIRRGGMDEQFF.

This chain links TRBV28 with TRBJ2-7; TRBD2 matches at 13 bases. Trimming took 8 bases from V and 6 from J; bases not matched to a gene: 4. Germline-derived CDR1 and CDR2 are MDHEN and SYDVKM. CDR3 length: 13 amino acids. The CDR3, as DNA: TGTGCCAGCGGGACTAGCGGGACGGGCGAGCAGTACTTC. This gives the protein CASGTSGTGEQYF.

The chain couples TRBV5-1 to TRBJ1-1, with 8 positions matching TRBD1. J lost 10 bases, V lost 6 bases, and 14 bases had no gene match. The CDR3 totals 14 residues. The V gene's germline CDR1 is SGHRS and CDR2 YFSETQ. The DNA of the CDR3 is TGCGCCAGCAACGAGGGAAGTTACGGGACAGGAGCTTTCTTT. Residues: CASNEGSYGTGAFF.

The genes are TRBV6-5 and TRBJ2-5; tentatively, D is TRBD1 or TRBD2 (6 bases each). The CDR3 length is 16 residues. The germline CDR1 and CDR2 sequences are MNHEY and SVGAGI. With 0 bases removed from V and 3 bases from J, the gap between germline ends came to 14 bases. Here the CDR3 reads CASSYSRGGTKETQYF. As DNA, the CDR3 is TGTGCCAGCAGTTACTCGAGAGGCGGGACAAAAGAGACCCAGTACTTC.

The genes are TRBV5-4 and TRBJ2-7; D is ambiguous. The CDR3 has 14 residues. Germline CDR1 SGHNT, CDR2 YYREEE (reference sequence). With 4 bases removed from V and 2 bases from J, the gap between germline ends came to 13 bases. CDR3 protein: CASSPSIPPYEQYF. As DNA, the CDR3 is TGTGCCAGCAGCCCGAGCATACCCCCCTACGAGCAGTACTTC.